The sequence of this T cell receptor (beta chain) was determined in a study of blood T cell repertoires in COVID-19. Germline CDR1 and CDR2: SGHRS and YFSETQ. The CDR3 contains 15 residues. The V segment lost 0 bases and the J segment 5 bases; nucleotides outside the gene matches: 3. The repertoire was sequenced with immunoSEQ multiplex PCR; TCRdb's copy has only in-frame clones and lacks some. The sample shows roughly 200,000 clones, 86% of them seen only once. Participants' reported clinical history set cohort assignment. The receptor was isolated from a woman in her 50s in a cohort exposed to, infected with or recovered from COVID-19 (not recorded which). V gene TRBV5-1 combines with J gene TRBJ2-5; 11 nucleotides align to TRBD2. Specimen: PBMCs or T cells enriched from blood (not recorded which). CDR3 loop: CASSLVAGGPETQYF. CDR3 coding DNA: TGCGCCAGCAGCTTGGTAGCGGGGGGGCCGGAGACCCAGTACTTC. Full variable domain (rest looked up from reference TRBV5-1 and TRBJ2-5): KAGVTQTPRYLIKTRGQQVTLSCSPISGHRSVSWYQQTPGQGLQFLFEYFSETQRNKGNFPGRFSGRQFSNSRSEMNVSTLELGDSALYLCASSLVAGGPETQYFGPGTRLLVL.